This T cell receptor beta chain appears in the sequencing data of a study of T cell changes during pregnancy in multiple sclerosis. Germline CDR1 is MNHNS and CDR2 is SASEGT. Trimming left V 4 bases short and J 1 base short, with 11 bases between. The CDR3 runs to 14 residues. Here immunoSEQ multiplex PCR was the method, and the copy in TCRdb shows in-frame clones only, minus some. The data show tens of thousands of clones, 85% to 95% seen once. The chain is built from TRBV6-1 and TRBJ2-7; D might be TRBD2 (6 bases). Material: CD8+ T cells from peripheral blood mononuclear cells, obtained in the third trimester of pregnancy. This TCR was sampled from a female donor with multiple sclerosis, enrolled in a pregnancy study. CDR3 residues: CASSGGDGSYEQYF. For the CDR3, the DNA is TGTGCCAGCAGTGGGGGGGACGGATCCTACGAGCAGTACTTC.